This T cell receptor beta chain was found in a study of blood T cell repertoires in COVID-19. Study-wide background: Both acute and convalescent COVID-19 samples were obtained from the United States, Italy and Spain. The cDNA or gDNA used as material had been derived from T cells, B-cell-depleted T cells, or PBMCs.

This clone was recorded once. Symptom resolution, clearance, or two negative PCRs marked donors in Cohort 3 as recovered. Original data processing: Amplification of reference gene primers was used by the study to estimate nucleated cell counts. TCRdb's table, derived via immunoSEQ multiplex PCR, lists solely in-frame clones and lacks some. V and J calls and clone size come straight from that table; D and trimming were deduced from the DNA. The data contain approximately 200,000 clones, 82% of them singletons. The sequence derives from a man in his forties who had recovered from COVID-19. Material for sequencing was PBMCs or T cells enriched from blood (not recorded which).

CDR3 region: CASRPQGGEQYF. The CDR3 region has the DNA TGTGCCAGCAGACCTCAGGGTGGCGAGCAGTACTTC. V gene TRBV6-5 combines with J gene TRBJ2-7; D is perhaps TRBD1 (5 bases). Germline CDR1 MNHEY, CDR2 SVGAGI. Trimming stripped 6 bases from V and 6 bases from J, with 12 bases between. The CDR3 covers 12 residues.